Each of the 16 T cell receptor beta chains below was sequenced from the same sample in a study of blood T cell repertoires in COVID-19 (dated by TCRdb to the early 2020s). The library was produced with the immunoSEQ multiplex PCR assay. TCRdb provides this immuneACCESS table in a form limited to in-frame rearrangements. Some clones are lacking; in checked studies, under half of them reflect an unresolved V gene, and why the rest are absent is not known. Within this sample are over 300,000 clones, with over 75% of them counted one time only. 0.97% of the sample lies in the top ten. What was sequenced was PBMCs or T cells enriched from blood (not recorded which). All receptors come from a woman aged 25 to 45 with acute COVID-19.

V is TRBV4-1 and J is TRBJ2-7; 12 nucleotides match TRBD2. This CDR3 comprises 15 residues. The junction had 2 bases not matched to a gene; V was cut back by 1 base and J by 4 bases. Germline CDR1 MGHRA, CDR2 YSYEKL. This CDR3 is CASSQVGTSGYEQYF. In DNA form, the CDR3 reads TGCGCCAGCAGCCAAGTAGGGACTAGCGGGTACGAGCAGTACTTC.

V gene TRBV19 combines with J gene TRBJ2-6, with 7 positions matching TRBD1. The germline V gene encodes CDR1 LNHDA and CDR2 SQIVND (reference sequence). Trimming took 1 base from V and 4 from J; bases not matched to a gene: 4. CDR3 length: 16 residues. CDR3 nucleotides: TGTGCCAGTAGTATAGTAGGGGGCGTAGGGGCCAACGTCCTGACTTTC. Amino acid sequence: CASSIVGGVGANVLTF. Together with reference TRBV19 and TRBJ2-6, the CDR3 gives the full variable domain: DGGITQSPKYLFRKEGQNVTLSCEQNLNHDAMYWYRQDPGQGLRLIYYSQIVNDFQKGDIAEGYSVSREKKESFPLTVTSAQKNPTAFYLCASSIVGGVGANVLTFGAGSRLTVL.

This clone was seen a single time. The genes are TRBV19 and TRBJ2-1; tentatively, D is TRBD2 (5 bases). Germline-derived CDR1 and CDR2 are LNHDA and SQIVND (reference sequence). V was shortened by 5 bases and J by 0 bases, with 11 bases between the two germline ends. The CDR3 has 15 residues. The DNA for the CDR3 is TGTGCCAGTAGTCAGTGGCGGGCCTCCTACAATGAGCAGTTCTTC. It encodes CASSQWRASYNEQFF.

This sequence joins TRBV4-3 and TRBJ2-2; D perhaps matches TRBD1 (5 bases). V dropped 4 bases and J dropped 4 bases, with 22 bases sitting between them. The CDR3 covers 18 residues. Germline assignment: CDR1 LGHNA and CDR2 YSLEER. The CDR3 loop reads CASSPSRAGMFRTGELFF. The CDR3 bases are TGCGCCAGCAGCCCTAGTCGGGCAGGGATGTTTCGCACCGGGGAGCTGTTTTTT.

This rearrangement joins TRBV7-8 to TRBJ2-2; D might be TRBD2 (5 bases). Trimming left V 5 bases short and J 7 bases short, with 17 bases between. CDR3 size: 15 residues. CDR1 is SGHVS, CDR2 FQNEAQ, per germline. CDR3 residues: CASSPYGTSGGELFF. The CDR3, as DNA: TGTGCCAGCAGCCCCTATGGTACAAGCGGCGGGGAGCTGTTTTTT.

Here the CDR3 DNA reads TGCGCCAGCAGCTTGGGAACAAGTACAGGTCTATACGAGCAGTACTTC. Its protein is CASSLGTSTGLYEQYF. V usage is TRBV5-1 and J usage is TRBJ2-7; maybe TRBD1 (5 bases). The CDR3 sequence is 16 residues long. Germline lookup yields CDR1 SGHRS and CDR2 YFSETQ. Trimming cost V 0 bases and J 4 bases, with 17 bases left between them.

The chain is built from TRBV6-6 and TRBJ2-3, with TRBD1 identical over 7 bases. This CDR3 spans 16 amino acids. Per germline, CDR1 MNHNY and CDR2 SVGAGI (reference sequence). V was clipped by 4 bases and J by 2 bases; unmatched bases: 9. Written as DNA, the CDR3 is TGTGCCAGCAGTTCTAAGGACAGGAGAATCACAGATACGCAGTATTTT. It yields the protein CASSSKDRRITDTQYF.

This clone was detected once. The CDR3 region is CASSQVGTAKKNTGELFF. CDR3 coding DNA: TGTGCCAGCAGCCAAGTTGGGACAGCCAAGAAGAACACCGGGGAGCTGTTTTTT. This sequence joins TRBV3-1 (or the pseudogene TRBV3-2) and TRBJ2-2, with 7 bases that match TRBD1. The CDR3 extends over 18 amino acids. J gave up 1 base and V 1 base, and 9 bases lay outside the gene matches. Germline CDR1 reads LGHDT; CDR2 reads YNNKEL (reference sequence).

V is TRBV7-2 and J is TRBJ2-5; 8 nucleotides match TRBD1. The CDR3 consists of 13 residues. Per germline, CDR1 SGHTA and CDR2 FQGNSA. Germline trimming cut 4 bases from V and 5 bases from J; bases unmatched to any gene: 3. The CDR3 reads CASSYRGTETQYF. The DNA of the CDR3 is TGTGCCAGCAGCTACAGGGGGACGGAGACCCAGTACTTC.

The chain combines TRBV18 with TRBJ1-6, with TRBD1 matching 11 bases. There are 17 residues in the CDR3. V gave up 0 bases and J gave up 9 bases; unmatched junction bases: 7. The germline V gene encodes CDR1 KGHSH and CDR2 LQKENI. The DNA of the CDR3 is TGTGCCAGCTCACCACCGGAAGGGACAGGGGGAGGTTCACCCCTCCACTTT. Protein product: CASSPPEGTGGGSPLHF.

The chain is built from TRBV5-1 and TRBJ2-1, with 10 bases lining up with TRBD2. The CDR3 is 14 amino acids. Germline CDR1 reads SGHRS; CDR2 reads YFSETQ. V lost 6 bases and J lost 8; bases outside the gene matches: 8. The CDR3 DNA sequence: TGCGCCAGCACTCTGACTAGCGGGTCTGATGAGCAGTTCTTC. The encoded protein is CASTLTSGSDEQFF.

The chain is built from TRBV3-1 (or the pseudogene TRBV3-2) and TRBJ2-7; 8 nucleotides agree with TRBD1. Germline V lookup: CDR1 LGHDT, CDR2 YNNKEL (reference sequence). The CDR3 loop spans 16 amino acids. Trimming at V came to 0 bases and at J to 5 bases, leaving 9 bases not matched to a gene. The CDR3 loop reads CASSQEVSQGAHEQYF. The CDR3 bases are TGTGCCAGCAGCCAAGAAGTTAGCCAGGGGGCCCACGAGCAGTACTTC.

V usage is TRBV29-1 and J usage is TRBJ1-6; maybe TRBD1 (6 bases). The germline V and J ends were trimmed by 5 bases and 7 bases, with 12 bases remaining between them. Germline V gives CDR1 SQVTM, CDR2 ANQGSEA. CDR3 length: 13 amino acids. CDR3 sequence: CSVRGGGNSPLHF. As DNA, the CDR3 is TGCAGCGTTCGGGGGGGCGGGAATTCACCCCTCCACTTT.

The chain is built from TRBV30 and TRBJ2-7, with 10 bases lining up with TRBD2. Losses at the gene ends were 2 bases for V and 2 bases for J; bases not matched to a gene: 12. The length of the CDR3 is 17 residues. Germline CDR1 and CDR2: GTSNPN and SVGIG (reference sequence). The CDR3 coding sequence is TGTGCCTGGAGTCGGGCTAGCGGGGGCATAATTCCCTACGAGCAGTACTTC. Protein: CAWSRASGGIIPYEQYF.

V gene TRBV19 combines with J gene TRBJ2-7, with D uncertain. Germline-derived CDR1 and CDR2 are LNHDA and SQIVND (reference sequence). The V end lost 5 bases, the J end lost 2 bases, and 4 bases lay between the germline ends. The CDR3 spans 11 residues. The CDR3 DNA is TGTGCCAGTAGTCTAACCTACGAGCAGTACTTC. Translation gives CASSLTYEQYF.

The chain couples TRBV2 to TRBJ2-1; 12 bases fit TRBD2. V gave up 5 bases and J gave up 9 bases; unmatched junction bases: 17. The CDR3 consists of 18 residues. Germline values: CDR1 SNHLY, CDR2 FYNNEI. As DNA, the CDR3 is TGTGCCAGCAGTCCCCTACGCCTAGCGGGGGGGCCAAAGGGTGAGCAGTTCTTC. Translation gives CASSPLRLAGGPKGEQFF.